One sample yielded the 29 T cell receptor beta chains listed below, sequenced in a study of T cell responses to AZD1222 COVID-19 vaccine. Measured with immunoSEQ multiplex PCR; TCRdb has only the in-frame clones, and not every one. In the table there are more than 95,000 clones, approximately 86% of which are singletons. Sequenced material: peripheral blood, taken 28 days after the second dose of the MenACWY control vaccine. Receptor source: an adult who received the MenACWY meningococcal vaccine as a control.

This clone appeared a few times. The V gene is TRBV7-6, the J gene TRBJ1-2, with D possibly being TRBD1 (6 bases). Germline V CDR1 and CDR2: SGHVS, FNYEAQ. The CDR3 is 15 residues long. V was pared by 1 base and J by 8 bases, with 17 bases between. The CDR3 coding sequence is TGTGCCAGCAGCTTAGGGGCAGGGGCCTATGAGGGCTACACCTTC. Its protein is CASSLGAGAYEGYTF.

The chain has TRBV7-8 and TRBJ2-7, with D possibly matching TRBD1 (5 bases). The CDR3 totals 17 residues. With 5 bases removed from V and 7 bases from J, the gap between germline ends came to 27 bases. The germline gives CDR1 SGHVS, CDR2 FQNEAQ. The CDR3 sequence is CASSRNPLTQASREQYF. CDR3 nucleotide sequence: TGTGCCAGCAGCCGCAATCCCCTGACACAGGCCTCGAGGGAGCAGTACTTC.

This sequence joins TRBV11-2 and TRBJ1-5; D might be TRBD1 (5 bases). Trimming took off 0 bases at V and 8 bases at J, with 11 bases between the two ends. The CDR3 sequence is 14 residues long. Germline V gene data show CDR1 as SGHAT and CDR2 as FQNNGV. For the CDR3, the DNA is TGTGCCAGCAGCTTAGATGGGGGGAGGAAGCCCCAGCATTTT. Encoded protein: CASSLDGGRKPQHF.

The chain recombines TRBV5-1 with TRBJ1-1, with D uncertain. The germline V gene encodes CDR1 SGHRS and CDR2 YFSETQ. Trimming left V 1 base short and J 1 base short, with 8 bases between. The CDR3 is made up of 14 amino acids. This CDR3 reads CASSLSAQNTEAFF. As DNA, the CDR3 is TGCGCCAGCAGCTTGTCAGCACAGAACACTGAAGCTTTCTTT.

J is TRBJ2-7 and V is TRBV9; maybe TRBD2 (7 bases). The CDR3 extends over 18 amino acids. Germline-derived CDR1 and CDR2 are SGDLS and YYNGEE. With 2 bases removed from V and 5 bases from J, the gap between germline ends came to 26 bases. CDR3 in DNA: TGTGCCAGCAGCGTTAGGGGCGGGGGCCCCTTCCTCGTCGACGAGCAGTACTTC. Translation gives CASSVRGGGPFLVDEQYF.

The chain links TRBV27 to TRBJ2-1, with D possibly being TRBD1 or TRBD2 (6 bases each). The ends were cut back, 6 bases at V and 13 bases at J, with 25 bases in the middle. Germline CDR1 and CDR2: MNHEY and SMNVEV (reference sequence). The CDR3 contains 15 residues. CDR3 sequence reads: CASRNRGGGGRPQFF. The DNA for the CDR3 is TGTGCCAGCAGAAACCGAGGCGGTGGGGGGCGCCCTCAGTTCTTC.

The genes are TRBV5-4 and TRBJ1-1, with 10 nucleotides matching TRBD1. Germline loops: CDR1 SGHNT, CDR2 YYREEE (reference sequence). The CDR3 has 16 residues. V shed 4 bases, J shed 1 base, and the junction held 7 bases outside the gene matches. CDR3 bases: TGTGCCAGCAGCATGGGACAGGGGCCTACGAACACTGAAGCTTTCTTT. It codes for CASSMGQGPTNTEAFF.

This chain uses TRBV9 with TRBJ2-5; D is perhaps TRBD1 (5 bases). Germline CDR1 is SGDLS and CDR2 is YYNGEE. V lost 4 bases to trimming and J lost 10 bases, with 20 bases between them. The CDR3 totals 14 residues. For the CDR3, the DNA is TGTGCCAGCAGCACCTACGTGGGGCAAGGCGACCAGTACTTC. It codes for CASSTYVGQGDQYF.

The chain recombines TRBV5-4 with TRBJ1-5; D not resolved. The CDR3 totals 17 residues. CDR1 and CDR2 (germline): SGHNT, YYREEE (reference sequence). V dropped 3 bases and J dropped 0 bases, with 16 bases sitting between them. The CDR3 DNA sequence: TGTGCCAGCAGCTATATAGAGGGTTCTTATAGCAATCAGCCCCAGCATTTT. The encoded protein is CASSYIEGSYSNQPQHF.

The chain recombines TRBV2 with TRBJ1-5, with D perhaps TRBD1 (5 bases). Germline loops: CDR1 SNHLY, CDR2 FYNNEI. CDR3 size: 17 residues. The V gene lost 1 base and the J gene lost 1 base, with 14 bases spanning the gap. CDR3 nucleotides: TGTGCCAGCAGTGAAGTGGGACGCGTGTGGAGCAATCAGCCCCAGCATTTT. Amino acids: CASSEVGRVWSNQPQHF.

This clone was counted a few times. One end of the junction fails to match germline, which may point to a read error. This chain links TRBV7-2 with TRBJ2-7; 8 bases map to TRBD1. The CDR3 loop spans 13 amino acids. Germline V gene data show CDR1 as SGHTA and CDR2 as FQGNSA. CDR3 nucleotide sequence: TGTGCCAGCAGCTTAGAGGACAGGGAGAGTCAACACTTC. This translates into CASSLEDRESQHF.

The chain employs TRBV27 and TRBJ1-2; the D gene is possibly TRBD1 (5 bases). The CDR3 runs to 14 residues. Per the germline V gene, CDR1 is MNHEY and CDR2 is SMNVEV (reference sequence). Between the trimmed V and J ends, which lost 5 bases and 4 bases, there was a span of 14 bases. The CDR3 DNA sequence: TGTGCCAGCAGTACCGGGGACGGGAGCTATGGCTACACCTTC. This translates into CASSTGDGSYGYTF.

This rearrangement joins TRBV4-1 to TRBJ1-2; the match to TRBD1 covers 8 bases. Trimming removed 1 base from V and 0 bases from J; junction bases left unmatched: 7. From germline, CDR1 is MGHRA and CDR2 YSYEKL. The CDR3 extends over 17 amino acids. The CDR3 region has the DNA TGCGCCAGCAGCCAAGCGGGGACAGGTTCGGCTAACTATGGCTACACCTTC. Its protein product is CASSQAGTGSANYGYTF.

The rearrangement uses TRBV7-2 and TRBJ2-3; tentative D call: TRBD2 (6 bases). The CDR3 is made up of 13 amino acids. Germline V CDR1 and CDR2: SGHTA, FQGNSA. Trimming stripped 5 bases from V and 4 bases from J, with 10 bases between. The CDR3 here is CASSLRLADTQYF. CDR3 DNA sequence: TGTGCCAGCAGCCTCCGACTAGCAGATACGCAGTATTTT.

This chain uses TRBV5-1 with TRBJ1-6; weak D call: TRBD1 (5 bases). Between the trimmed V and J ends, which lost 3 bases and 11 bases, there was a span of 15 bases. The length of the CDR3 is 14 residues. Germline V gene lookup returns CDR1 SGHRS and CDR2 YFSETQ. The CDR3: CASSSSGASPPLHF. The CDR3 DNA follows: TGCGCCAGCAGCTCGTCCGGGGCGAGTCCACCCCTCCACTTT. The full variable domain, with the rest looked up from reference TRBV5-1 and TRBJ1-6, is KAGVTQTPRYLIKTRGQQVTLSCSPISGHRSVSWYQQTPGQGLQFLFEYFSETQRNKGNFPGRFSGRQFSNSRSEMNVSTLELGDSALYLCASSSSGASPPLHFGNGTRLTVT.

The chain uses TRBV29-1 and TRBJ1-2, with D tentatively TRBD1 (5 bases). This CDR3 spans 15 amino acids. V was pared by 6 bases and J by 0 bases, with 17 bases between. The V gene's germline CDR1 is SQVTM and CDR2 ANQGSEA. CDR3 sequence: CSVGGGGKANYGYTF. CDR3 bases: TGCAGCGTGGGGGGAGGTGGGAAAGCTAACTATGGCTACACCTTC.

This clone is a singleton in its sample. Sequence at one end of the junction differs from germline and may be a read error. This CDR3 reads CATSRERPPQHF. The CDR3 DNA follows: TGTGCCACCAGCCGAGAAAGGCCGCCCCAGCATTTT. The chain joins TRBV15 to TRBJ1-5; D is unclear. The CDR3 is 12 amino acids. The germline gives CDR1 LNHNV, CDR2 YYDKDF (reference sequence).

CDR3 protein: CASSWDTETQYF. DNA of the CDR3: TGCGCCAGCAGCTGGGACACGGAGACCCAGTACTTC. The rearrangement uses TRBV5-1 and TRBJ2-5; TRBD1 is a possible D gene (6 bases). Trimming stripped 3 bases from V and 5 bases from J, with 8 bases between. CDR1 is SGHRS, CDR2 YFSETQ, per germline. The CDR3 is made up of 12 amino acids.

The chain combines TRBV30 with TRBJ1-1; no clear D. Trimming removed 3 bases from V and 8 bases from J, with 13 bases in between. The CDR3 runs 12 residues. Per germline, CDR1 GTSNPN and CDR2 SVGIG (reference sequence). CDR3 DNA: TGTGCCTGGAGGGGTGACACAGCAGAAGCTTTCTTT. This translates into CAWRGDTAEAFF.

This clone was seen a single time. The rearrangement uses TRBV27 and TRBJ2-7; no clear D gene. The germline V and J ends were trimmed by 10 bases and 5 bases, with 12 bases remaining between them. Germline V gene sequence: CDR1 MNHEY, CDR2 SMNVEV (reference sequence). There are 11 residues in the CDR3. The CDR3 spells CATGMGNEQYF. For the CDR3, the DNA is TGTGCCACCGGAATGGGCAACGAGCAGTACTTC.

J is TRBJ1-1 and V is TRBV5-5, with a tentative D call TRBD1 (6 bases). Germline V gives CDR1 SGHKS, CDR2 YYEKEE (reference sequence). V shed 1 base and J shed 8 bases, with 12 bases lying between them. The CDR3 covers 13 residues. In DNA, the CDR3 is TGTGCCAGCAGCTTGTTCGGGGGGCGCGAAGCTTTCTTT. Protein sequence: CASSLFGGREAFF. The full variable domain, its missing parts supplied by reference TRBV5-5 and TRBJ1-1, is DAGVTQSPTHLIKTRGQQVTLRCSPISGHKSVSWYQQVLGQGPQFIFQYYEKEERGRGNFPDRFSARQFPNYSSELNVNALLLGDSALYLCASSLFGGREAFFGQGTRLTVV.

The genes are TRBV3-1 (or the pseudogene TRBV3-2) and TRBJ2-2; D is unclear. V shed 4 bases and J shed 2 bases, with 5 bases lying between them. Per the germline V gene, CDR1 is LGHDT and CDR2 is YNNKEL (reference sequence). The CDR3 is 13 amino acids. The CDR3 bases are TGTGCCAGCAGCCGGGATAACACCGGGGAGCTGTTTTTT. Protein sequence: CASSRDNTGELFF.

The V call is TRBV18, the J call TRBJ2-7; D remains ambiguous. V was pared by 3 bases and J by 7 bases, with 10 bases between. Looked up from germline, CDR1 is KGHSH and CDR2 is LQKENI. This CDR3 region has 12 residues. The CDR3 DNA sequence: TGTGCCAGCTCACCCGCCTCGAGGGAGCAGTACTTC. Translated, it gives CASSPASREQYF.

This chain links TRBV5-6 with TRBJ1-1, with 9 bases identical to TRBD1. Germline V gene data show CDR1 as SGHDT and CDR2 as YYEEEE. Germline trimming cut 3 bases from V and 2 bases from J; bases unmatched to any gene: 8. The CDR3 runs 16 residues. The CDR3 protein is CASSSDRGRVNTEAFF. The CDR3 nucleotides read TGTGCCAGCAGCTCGGACAGGGGCCGGGTCAACACTGAAGCTTTCTTT. The variable domain in full, with the rest retrieved from reference TRBV5-6 and TRBJ1-1, is DAGVTQSPTHLIKTRGQQVTLRCSPKSGHDTVSWYQQALGQGPQFIFQYYEEEERQRGNFPDRFSGHQFPNYSSELNVNALLLGDSALYLCASSSDRGRVNTEAFFGQGTRLTVV.

The chain joins TRBV3-1 (or the pseudogene TRBV3-2) to TRBJ2-5, with 11 nucleotides matching TRBD2. The germline V gene has CDR1 LGHDT and CDR2 YNNKEL (reference sequence). The CDR3 length is 19 residues. The V segment lost 1 base and the J segment 1 base; nucleotides outside the gene matches: 11. This CDR3 reads CASSQGRRSSGGAQETQYF. As DNA, the CDR3 is TGTGCCAGCAGCCAAGGCCGGCGTAGTAGCGGGGGGGCCCAAGAGACCCAGTACTTC.

The CDR3 region has the DNA TGCGCCAGCCGGGACGGCATGAACACTGAAGCTTTCTTT. Amino acids: CASRDGMNTEAFF. This rearrangement joins TRBV10-2 to TRBJ1-1, with D possibly matching TRBD1 (5 bases). With 8 bases removed from V and 0 bases from J, the gap between germline ends came to 10 bases. CDR1 and CDR2 from the germline V gene are WSHSY and SAAADI. The CDR3 runs 13 residues.

This rearrangement joins TRBV3-1 (or the pseudogene TRBV3-2) to TRBJ2-3; TRBD2 matches 9 bases. Germline CDR1 reads LGHDT; CDR2 reads YNNKEL (reference sequence). The CDR3 has 15 amino acids. V trimming: 5 bases; J trimming: 3 bases; junction bases outside the gene matches: 6. CDR3 residues: CASSYKAGGTDTQYF. DNA of the CDR3: TGTGCCAGCAGCTACAAAGCGGGGGGAACAGATACGCAGTATTTT.

The chain recombines TRBV7-2 with TRBJ1-5, with D uncertain. The CDR3 sequence is 13 residues long. Germline V gene data show CDR1 as SGHTA and CDR2 as FQGNSA. V dropped 3 bases and J dropped 3 bases, with 6 bases sitting between them. DNA of the CDR3: TGTGCCAGCAGCTTGCACACCAATCAGCCCCAGCATTTT. As protein: CASSLHTNQPQHF.

CDR3 sequence reads: CAWSAGRVKGYTF. DNA for the CDR3: TGTGCCTGGAGTGCGGGCAGGGTAAAGGGCTACACCTTC. The chain joins TRBV30 to TRBJ1-2; weak D call: TRBD1 (5 bases). V was clipped by 1 base and J by 8 bases, with 14 bases between them. Germline assignment: CDR1 GTSNPN and CDR2 SVGIG (reference sequence). The CDR3 has 13 residues.